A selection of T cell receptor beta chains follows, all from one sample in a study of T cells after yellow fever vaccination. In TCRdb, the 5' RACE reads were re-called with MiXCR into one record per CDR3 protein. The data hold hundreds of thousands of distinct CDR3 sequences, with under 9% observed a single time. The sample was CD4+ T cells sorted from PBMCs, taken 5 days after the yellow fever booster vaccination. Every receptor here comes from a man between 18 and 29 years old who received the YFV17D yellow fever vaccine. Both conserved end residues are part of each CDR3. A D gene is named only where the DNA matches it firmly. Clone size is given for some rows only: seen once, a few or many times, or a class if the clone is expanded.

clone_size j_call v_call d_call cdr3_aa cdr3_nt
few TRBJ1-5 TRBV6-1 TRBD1 CASSGWGGQKSQPQHF TGTGCCAGCAGTGGGTGGGGGGGACAGAAGAGTCAGCCCCAGCATTTT
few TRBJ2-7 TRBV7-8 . CASSLARDSTYEQYF TGTGCCAGCAGCTTAGCGAGGGACTCCACCTACGAGCAGTACTTC
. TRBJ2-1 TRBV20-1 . CSARSGAPYNEQFF TGCAGTGCCAGGTCGGGGGCACCTTACAATGAGCAGTTCTTC
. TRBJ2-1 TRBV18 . CASSPRRTGEQFF TGTGCCAGCTCACCACGTCGGACGGGTGAGCAGTTCTTC
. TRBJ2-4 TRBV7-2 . CASSLVGLKLAKNIQYF TGTGCCAGCAGCTTAGTTGGGCTAAAGCTAGCCAAAAACATTCAGTACTTC
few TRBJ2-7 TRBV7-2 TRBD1 CASSLGQGVYEQYF TGTGCCAGCAGCTTAGGTCAGGGGGTCTACGAGCAGTACTTC
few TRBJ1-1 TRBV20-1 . CSARDNTEAFF TGCAGTGCTAGAGATAACACTGAAGCTTTCTTT
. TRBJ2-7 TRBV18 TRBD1 CASSRGQGSYEQYF TGTGCCAGCTCACGTGGACAGGGCTCCTACGAGCAGTACTTC
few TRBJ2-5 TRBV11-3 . CASSSESETQYF TGTGCCAGCAGCTCGGAATCAGAGACCCAGTACTTC
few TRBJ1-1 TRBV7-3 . CASSLFQGGGRNEAFF TGTGCCAGCAGCTTATTTCAGGGTGGGGGACGGAATGAAGCTTTCTTT
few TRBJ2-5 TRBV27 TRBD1 CASSKRGQIQETQYF TGTGCCAGCAGTAAACGGGGACAGATCCAAGAGACCCAGTACTTC
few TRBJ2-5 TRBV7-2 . CASSLVSQAVQETQYF TGTGCCAGCAGCTTAGTTAGTCAGGCAGTCCAAGAGACCCAGTACTTC
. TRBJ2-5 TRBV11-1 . CASSLGNEAQYF TGTGCCAGCAGCTTGGGGAACGAGGCCCAGTACTTC
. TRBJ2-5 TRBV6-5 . CATREKGRETQYF TGTGCCACCAGGGAGAAGGGGCGAGAGACCCAGTACTTC
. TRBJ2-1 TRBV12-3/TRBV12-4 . CASSFIGGAIYNEQFF TGTGCCAGCAGTTTTATTGGGGGGGCCATCTACAATGAGCAGTTCTTC
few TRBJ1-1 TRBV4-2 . CASSPNPRMNTEAFF TGTGCCAGCAGCCCTAACCCTAGAATGAACACTGAAGCTTTCTTT
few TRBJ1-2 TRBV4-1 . CASSDDGGYTF TGCGCCAGCAGCGACGATGGAGGCTACACCTTC
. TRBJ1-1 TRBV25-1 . CASVPGYNTEAFF TGTGCCAGCGTCCCCGGCTACAACACTGAAGCTTTCTTT
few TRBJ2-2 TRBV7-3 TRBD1 CASSPRGTGGAGGELFF TGTGCCAGCAGCCCCCGGGGGACAGGGGGCGCGGGCGGGGAGCTGTTTTTT
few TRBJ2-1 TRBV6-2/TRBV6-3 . CASRNDRGNEQFF TGTGCCAGCAGAAACGACCGAGGGAATGAGCAGTTCTTC
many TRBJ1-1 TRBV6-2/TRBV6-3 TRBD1 CASSTLRGQGENTEAFF TGTGCCAGCAGTACCCTCCGCGGACAGGGTGAGAACACTGAAGCTTTCTTT
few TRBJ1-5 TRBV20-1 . CSAEAGPGNQPQHF TGCAGTGCTGAAGCCGGACCTGGCAATCAGCCCCAGCATTTT
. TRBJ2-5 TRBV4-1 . CASSLPTRGETQYF TGCGCCAGCAGCCTTCCGACCCGAGGGGAGACCCAGTACTTC
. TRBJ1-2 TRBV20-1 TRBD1 CSARVGQGGDGYTF TGCAGTGCTAGAGTGGGACAGGGTGGTGATGGCTACACCTTC
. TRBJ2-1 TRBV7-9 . CASSRAVFPSSYNEQFF TGTGCCAGCAGCCGCGCGGTTTTCCCTAGCTCCTACAATGAGCAGTTCTTC
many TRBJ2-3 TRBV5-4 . CASSRAGSTDTQYF TGTGCCAGCAGCCGGGCGGGCAGCACAGATACGCAGTATTTT
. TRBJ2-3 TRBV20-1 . CSARERGAGTDTQYF TGCAGTGCTAGAGAGCGGGGCGCCGGCACAGATACGCAGTATTTT
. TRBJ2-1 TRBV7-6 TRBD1 CASSRPGQGTGEQFF TGTGCCAGCAGCCGACCGGGACAGGGGACCGGTGAGCAGTTCTTC
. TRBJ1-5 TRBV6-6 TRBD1 CAIQGGYSNQPQHF TGTGCCATTCAGGGGGGATATAGCAATCAGCCCCAGCATTTT
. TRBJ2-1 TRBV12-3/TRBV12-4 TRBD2 CASSPRTSGGVWNEQFF TGTGCCAGCAGCCCAAGGACTAGCGGGGGGGTATGGAATGAGCAGTTCTTC
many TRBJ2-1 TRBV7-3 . CASSLRGRRRGNSSYNEQFF TGTGCCAGCAGCTTACGGGGTCGGCGGCGGGGAAATAGCTCCTACAATGAGCAGTTCTTC
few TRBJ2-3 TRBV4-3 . CASSQDWAGNTDTQYF TGCGCCAGCAGCCAAGATTGGGCAGGGAACACAGATACGCAGTATTTT
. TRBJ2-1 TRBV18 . CASSPTDPRSDEQFF TGTGCCAGCTCACCGACGGACCCCCGTTCAGATGAGCAGTTCTTC
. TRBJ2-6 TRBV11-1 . CASSLASGSGDNVLTF TGTGCCAGCAGCTTAGCGTCCGGCTCTGGGGACAACGTCCTGACTTTC
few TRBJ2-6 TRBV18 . CASSPRLSGANVLTF TGTGCCAGCTCACCCAGGCTCTCTGGGGCCAACGTCCTGACTTTC
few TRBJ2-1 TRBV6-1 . CASSDLRNEQFF TGTGCCAGCAGTGATTTAAGGAATGAGCAGTTCTTC
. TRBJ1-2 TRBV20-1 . CSAGVDTYGYTF TGCAGTGCTGGAGTGGACACCTATGGCTACACCTTC
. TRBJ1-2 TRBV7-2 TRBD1 CASSWGQEGGYTF TGTGCCAGCAGCTGGGGACAGGAAGGTGGCTACACCTTC
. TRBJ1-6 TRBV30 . CAWTYGGVLDNSPLHF TGTGCCTGGACCTACGGGGGGGTCCTAGATAATTCACCCCTCCACTTT
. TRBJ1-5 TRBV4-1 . CASSQDPQSNQPQHF TGCGCCAGCAGCCAAGATCCCCAGAGCAATCAGCCCCAGCATTTT
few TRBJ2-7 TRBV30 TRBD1 CAWTTRQGTGEQYF TGTGCCTGGACCACTAGACAGGGGACGGGGGAGCAGTACTTC
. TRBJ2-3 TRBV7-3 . CASSLNLLTDTQYF TGTGCCAGCAGCTTAAACCTACTTACAGATACGCAGTATTTT
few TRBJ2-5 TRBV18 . CASSPPEPVETQYF TGTGCCAGCTCACCACCGGAACCAGTCGAGACCCAGTACTTC
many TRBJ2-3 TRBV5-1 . CASSWAGAETDTQYF TGCGCCAGCAGCTGGGCCGGGGCGGAGACAGATACGCAGTATTTT
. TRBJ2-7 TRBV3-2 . CASSQEGLAGESGEQYF TGTGCCAGCAGCCAAGAGGGACTAGCGGGGGAGTCGGGCGAGCAGTACTTC
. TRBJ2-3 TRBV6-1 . CASSLPGARTYTQYF TGTGCCAGCAGTCTCCCGGGGGCACGCACGTATACGCAGTATTTT
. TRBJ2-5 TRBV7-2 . CASSGISGWETQYF TGTGCCAGCAGCGGAATCTCGGGGTGGGAGACCCAGTACTTC
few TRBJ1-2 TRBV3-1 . CASSPSIGPGRGYTF TGTGCCAGCAGCCCCTCAATCGGACCTGGTAGGGGCTACACCTTC
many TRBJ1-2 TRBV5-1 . CASSPMREGYTF TGCGCCAGCAGCCCGATGCGGGAGGGCTACACCTTC
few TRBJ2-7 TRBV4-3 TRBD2 CASSQVSGAYEQYF TGCGCCAGCAGCCAAGTTAGCGGGGCCTACGAGCAGTACTTC
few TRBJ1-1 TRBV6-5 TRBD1 CASSYQGANTEAFF TGTGCCAGCAGTTACCAGGGGGCAAACACTGAAGCTTTCTTT
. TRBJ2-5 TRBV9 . CASSVEGYQETQYF TGTGCCAGCAGCGTAGAGGGTTATCAAGAGACCCAGTACTTC
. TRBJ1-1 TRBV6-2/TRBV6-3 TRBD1 CASRRQGARGNTEAFF TGTGCCAGCAGAAGACAGGGGGCGCGAGGGAACACTGAAGCTTTCTTT
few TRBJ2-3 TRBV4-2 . CASSQDWRGGTDTQYF TGCGCCAGCAGCCAAGATTGGCGGGGTGGCACAGATACGCAGTATTTT
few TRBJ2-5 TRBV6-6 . CASSYDGGRETQYF TGTGCCAGCAGTTACGACGGGGGCCGGGAGACCCAGTACTTC
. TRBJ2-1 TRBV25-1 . CASRETLKCYNEQFF TGTGCCAGCAGGGAGACGTTAAAATGTTACAATGAGCAGTTCTTC
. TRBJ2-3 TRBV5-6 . CASSWGTVGADTQYF TGTGCCAGCAGCTGGGGGACGGTCGGCGCAGATACGCAGTATTTT
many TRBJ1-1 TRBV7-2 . CASTLQGLNTEAFF TGTGCCAGCACCCTACAGGGACTGAACACTGAAGCTTTCTTT
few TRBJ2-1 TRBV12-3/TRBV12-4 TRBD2 CASSFTPGLAGMSEQFF TGTGCCAGCAGTTTTACTCCGGGACTAGCGGGGATGAGTGAGCAGTTCTTC